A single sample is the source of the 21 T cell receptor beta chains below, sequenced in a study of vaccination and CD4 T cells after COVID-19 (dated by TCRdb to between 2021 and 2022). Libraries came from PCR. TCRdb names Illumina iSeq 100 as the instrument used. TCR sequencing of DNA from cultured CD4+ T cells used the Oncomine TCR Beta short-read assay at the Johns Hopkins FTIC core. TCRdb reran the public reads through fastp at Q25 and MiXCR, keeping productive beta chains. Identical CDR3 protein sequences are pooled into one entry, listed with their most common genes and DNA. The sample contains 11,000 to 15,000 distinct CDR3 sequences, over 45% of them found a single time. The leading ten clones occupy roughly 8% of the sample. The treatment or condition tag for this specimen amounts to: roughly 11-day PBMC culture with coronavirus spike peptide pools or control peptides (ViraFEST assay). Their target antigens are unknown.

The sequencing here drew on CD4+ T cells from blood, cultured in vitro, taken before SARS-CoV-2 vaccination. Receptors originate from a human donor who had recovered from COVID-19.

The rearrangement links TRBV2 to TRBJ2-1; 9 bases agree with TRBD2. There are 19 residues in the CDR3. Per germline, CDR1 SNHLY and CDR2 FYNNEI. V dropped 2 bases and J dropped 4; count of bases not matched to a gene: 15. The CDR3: CASSEKWVAGALIYNEQFF. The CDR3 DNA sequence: TGTGCCAGCAGTGAAAAGTGGGTAGCGGGGGCCCTAATATACAATGAGCAGTTCTTC.

CDR3 residues: CASSLKGVNTGELFF. In DNA, the CDR3 is TGTGCCAGCAGCTTGAAAGGGGTCAACACCGGGGAGCTGTTTTTT. The V and J genes are TRBV7-9 and TRBJ2-2, with D possibly matching TRBD1 (5 bases). Deletions cut 3 bases from V and 2 bases from J, with 10 bases between. The germline gives CDR1 SEHNR, CDR2 FQNEAQ (reference sequence). The CDR3 is made up of 15 amino acids. Full variable domain (rest looked up from reference TRBV7-9 and TRBJ2-2): DTGVSQNPRHKITKRGQNVTFRCDPISEHNRLYWYRQTLGQGPEFLTYFQNEAQLEKSRLLSDRFSAERPKGSFSTLEIQRTEQGDSAMYLCASSLKGVNTGELFFGEGSRLTVL.

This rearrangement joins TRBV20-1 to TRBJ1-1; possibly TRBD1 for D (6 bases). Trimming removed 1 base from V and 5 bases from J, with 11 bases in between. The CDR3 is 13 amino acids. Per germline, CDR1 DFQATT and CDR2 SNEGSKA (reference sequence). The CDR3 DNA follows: TGCAGTGCTAGAGGGGGGGCTATAACTGAAGCTTTCTTT. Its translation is CSARGGAITEAFF.

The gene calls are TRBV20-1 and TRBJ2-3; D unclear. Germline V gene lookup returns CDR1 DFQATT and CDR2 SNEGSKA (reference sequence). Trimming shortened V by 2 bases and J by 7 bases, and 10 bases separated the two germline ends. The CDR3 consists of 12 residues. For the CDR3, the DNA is TGCAGTGCTAGACACACTCAATATACGCAGTATTTT. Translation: CSARHTQYTQYF.

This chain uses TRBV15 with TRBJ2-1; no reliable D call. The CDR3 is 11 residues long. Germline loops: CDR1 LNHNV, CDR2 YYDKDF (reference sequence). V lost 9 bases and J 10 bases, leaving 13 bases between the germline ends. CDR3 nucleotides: TGTGCCACACCCGCGAAAAGAGAGCAGTTCTTC. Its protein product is CATPAKREQFF.

The CDR3 sequence is CASSSILQGRLGYTF. CDR3 DNA sequence: TGTGCCAGCAGTTCCATACTACAGGGAAGGCTCGGCTACACCTTC. The V call is TRBV27, the J call TRBJ1-2, with a weak D call TRBD1 (6 bases). Trimming pared 4 bases from V and 8 bases from J, leaving 20 bases between. Germline CDR1 MNHEY, CDR2 SMNVEV (reference sequence). The CDR3 contains 15 residues.

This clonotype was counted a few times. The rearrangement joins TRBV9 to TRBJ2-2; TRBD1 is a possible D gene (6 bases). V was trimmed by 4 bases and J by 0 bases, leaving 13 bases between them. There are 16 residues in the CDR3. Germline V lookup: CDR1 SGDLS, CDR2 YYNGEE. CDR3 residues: CASSLRQAPNTGELFF. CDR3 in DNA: TGTGCCAGCAGCCTGAGACAGGCCCCGAACACCGGGGAGCTGTTTTTT.

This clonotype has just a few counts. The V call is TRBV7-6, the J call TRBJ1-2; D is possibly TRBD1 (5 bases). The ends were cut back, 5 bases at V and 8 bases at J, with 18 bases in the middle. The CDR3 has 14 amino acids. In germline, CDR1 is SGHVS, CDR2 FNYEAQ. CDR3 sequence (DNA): TGTGCCAGCAGCGTAAACACCGAGGGGTGGGGCTACACCTTC. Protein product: CASSVNTEGWGYTF.

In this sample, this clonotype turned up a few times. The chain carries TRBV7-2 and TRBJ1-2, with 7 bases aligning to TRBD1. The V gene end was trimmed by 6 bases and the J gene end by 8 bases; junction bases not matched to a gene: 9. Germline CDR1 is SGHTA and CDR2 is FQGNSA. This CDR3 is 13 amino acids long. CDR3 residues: CASSTDRAYGYTF. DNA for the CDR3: TGTGCCAGCAGTACCGACAGGGCGTACGGCTACACCTTC.

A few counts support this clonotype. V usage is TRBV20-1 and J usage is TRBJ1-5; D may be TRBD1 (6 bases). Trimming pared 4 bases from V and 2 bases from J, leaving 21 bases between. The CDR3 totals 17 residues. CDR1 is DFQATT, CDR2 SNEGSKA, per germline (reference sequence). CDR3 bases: TGCAGTGCTATTGGGCCAGGGGATGCCTGGGGCAATCAGCCCCAGCATTTT. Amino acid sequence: CSAIGPGDAWGNQPQHF.

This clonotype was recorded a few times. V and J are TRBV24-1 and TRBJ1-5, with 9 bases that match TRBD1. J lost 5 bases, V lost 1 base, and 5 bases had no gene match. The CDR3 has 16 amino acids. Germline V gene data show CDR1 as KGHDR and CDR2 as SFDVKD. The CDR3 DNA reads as TGTGCCACCAGTGATTTCGGGACAGGGCCGGATCAGCCCCAGCATTTT. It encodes CATSDFGTGPDQPQHF.

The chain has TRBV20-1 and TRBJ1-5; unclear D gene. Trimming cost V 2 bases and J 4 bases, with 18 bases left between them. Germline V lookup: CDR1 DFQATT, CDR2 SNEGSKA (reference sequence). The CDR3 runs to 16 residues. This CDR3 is CSARRRGNSQNQPQHF. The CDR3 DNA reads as TGCAGTGCTAGAAGACGGGGAAATAGCCAAAATCAGCCCCAGCATTTT.

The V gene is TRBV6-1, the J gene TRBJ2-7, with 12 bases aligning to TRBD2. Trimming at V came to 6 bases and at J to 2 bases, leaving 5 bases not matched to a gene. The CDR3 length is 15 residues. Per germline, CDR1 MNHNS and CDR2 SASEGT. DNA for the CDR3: TGTGCCAGCAGCCCAAGACTAGCGGGGGCCTACGAGCAGTACTTC. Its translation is CASSPRLAGAYEQYF.

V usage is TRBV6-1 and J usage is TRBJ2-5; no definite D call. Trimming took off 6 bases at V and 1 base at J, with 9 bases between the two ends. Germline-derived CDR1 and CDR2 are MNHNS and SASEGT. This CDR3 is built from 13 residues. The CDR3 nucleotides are TGTGCCAGCAGCAAGAGAATCCAAGAGACCCAGTACTTC. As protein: CASSKRIQETQYF.

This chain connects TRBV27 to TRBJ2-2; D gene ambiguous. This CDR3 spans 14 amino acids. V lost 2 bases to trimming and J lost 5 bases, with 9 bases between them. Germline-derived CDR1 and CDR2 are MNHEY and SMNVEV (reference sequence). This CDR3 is CASSLVWGTGELFF. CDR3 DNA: TGTGCCAGCAGTTTAGTATGGGGTACCGGGGAGCTGTTTTTT.

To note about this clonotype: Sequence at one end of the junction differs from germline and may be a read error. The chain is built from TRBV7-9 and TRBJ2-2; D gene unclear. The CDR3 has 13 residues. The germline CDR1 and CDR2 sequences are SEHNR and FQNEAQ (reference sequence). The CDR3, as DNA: TGTGCCAGCAGGCGATCCGGCACCCGGGAGCTGTTTTTT. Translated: CASRRSGTRELFF.

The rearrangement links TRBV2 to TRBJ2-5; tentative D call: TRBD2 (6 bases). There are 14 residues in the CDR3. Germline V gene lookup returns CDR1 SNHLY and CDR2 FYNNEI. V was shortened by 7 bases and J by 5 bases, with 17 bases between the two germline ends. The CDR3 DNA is TGTGCCAGCAAGGCCGCGGGGTCAGAGGAGACCCAGTACTTC. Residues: CASKAAGSEETQYF.

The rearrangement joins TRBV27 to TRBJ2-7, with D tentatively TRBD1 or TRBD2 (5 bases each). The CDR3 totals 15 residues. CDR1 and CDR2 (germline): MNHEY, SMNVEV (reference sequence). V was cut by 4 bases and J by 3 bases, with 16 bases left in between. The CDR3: CASSSRGSGNYEQYF. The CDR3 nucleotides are TGTGCCAGCAGTTCGAGGGGTAGTGGTAACTACGAGCAGTACTTC.

The CDR3 coding sequence is TGTGCCAGCAGTTATAGGGGACAGGGCATTGATACGCAGTATTTT. Translated, it gives CASSYRGQGIDTQYF. The chain couples TRBV6-2 or TRBV6-3 to TRBJ2-3, with 9 bases aligning to TRBD1. After removal of 3 bases from V and 6 bases from J, the junction contained 7 bases not matched to a gene. CDR3 size: 15 residues. Germline V gene lookup returns CDR1 MNHEY and CDR2 SVGEGT.

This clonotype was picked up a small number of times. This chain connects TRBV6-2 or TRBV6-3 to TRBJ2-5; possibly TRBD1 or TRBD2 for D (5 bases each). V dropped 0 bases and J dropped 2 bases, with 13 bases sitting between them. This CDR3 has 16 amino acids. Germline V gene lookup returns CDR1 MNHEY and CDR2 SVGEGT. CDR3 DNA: TGTGCCAGCAGTTACTCGACCGGGACGGGACAAGAGACCCAGTACTTC. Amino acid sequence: CASSYSTGTGQETQYF.

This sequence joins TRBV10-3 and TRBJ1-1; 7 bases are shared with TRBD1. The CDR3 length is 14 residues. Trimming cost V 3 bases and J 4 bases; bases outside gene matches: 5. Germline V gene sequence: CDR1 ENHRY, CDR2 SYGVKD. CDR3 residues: CAISERQGSTEAFF. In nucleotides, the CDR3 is TGTGCCATCAGTGAAAGACAGGGCTCCACTGAAGCTTTCTTT.